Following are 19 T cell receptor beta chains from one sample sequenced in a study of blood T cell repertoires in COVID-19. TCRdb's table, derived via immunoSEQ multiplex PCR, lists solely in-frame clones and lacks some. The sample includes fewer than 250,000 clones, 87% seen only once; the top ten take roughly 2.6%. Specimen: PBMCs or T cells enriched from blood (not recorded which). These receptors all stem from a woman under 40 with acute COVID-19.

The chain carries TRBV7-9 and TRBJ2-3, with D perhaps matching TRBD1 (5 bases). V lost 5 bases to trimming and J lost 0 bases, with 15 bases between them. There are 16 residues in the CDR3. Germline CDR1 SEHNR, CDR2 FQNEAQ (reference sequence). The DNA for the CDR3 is TGTGCCAGCAGCCCAGCACAGGCTTCTAGCACAGATACGCAGTATTTT. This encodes CASSPAQASSTDTQYF.

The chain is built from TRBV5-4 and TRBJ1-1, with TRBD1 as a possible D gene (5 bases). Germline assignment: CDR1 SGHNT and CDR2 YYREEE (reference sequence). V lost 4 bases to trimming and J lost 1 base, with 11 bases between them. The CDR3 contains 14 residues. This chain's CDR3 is CASSHRQTNTEAFF. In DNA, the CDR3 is TGTGCCAGCAGCCACCGACAGACGAACACTGAAGCTTTCTTT. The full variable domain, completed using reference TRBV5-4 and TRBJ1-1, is ETGVTQSPTHLIKTRGQQVTLRCSSQSGHNTVSWYQQALGQGPQFIFQYYREEENGRGNFPPRFSGLQFPNYSSELNVNALELDDSALYLCASSHRQTNTEAFFGQGTRLTVV.

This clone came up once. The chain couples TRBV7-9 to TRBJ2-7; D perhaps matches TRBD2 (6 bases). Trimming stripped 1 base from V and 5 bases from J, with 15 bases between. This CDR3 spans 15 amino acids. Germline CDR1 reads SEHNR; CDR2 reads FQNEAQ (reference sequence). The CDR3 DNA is TGTGCCAGCAGCTTAGAGCAGGGACTTGTGCACGAGCAGTACTTC. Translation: CASSLEQGLVHEQYF.

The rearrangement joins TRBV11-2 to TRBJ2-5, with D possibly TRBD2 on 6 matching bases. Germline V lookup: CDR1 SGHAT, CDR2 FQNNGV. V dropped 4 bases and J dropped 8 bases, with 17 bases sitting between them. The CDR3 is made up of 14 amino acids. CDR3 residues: CASSSSGSRETQYF. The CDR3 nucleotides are TGTGCCAGCAGCTCCTCCGGGAGCCGAGAAACCCAGTACTTC.

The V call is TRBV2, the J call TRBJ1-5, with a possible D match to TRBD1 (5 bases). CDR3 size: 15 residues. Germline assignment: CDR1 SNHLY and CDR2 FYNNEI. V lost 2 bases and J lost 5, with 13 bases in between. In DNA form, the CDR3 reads TGTGCCAGCAGTGAAATAGGGGAGGGGTATCAGCCCCAGCATTTT. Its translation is CASSEIGEGYQPQHF.

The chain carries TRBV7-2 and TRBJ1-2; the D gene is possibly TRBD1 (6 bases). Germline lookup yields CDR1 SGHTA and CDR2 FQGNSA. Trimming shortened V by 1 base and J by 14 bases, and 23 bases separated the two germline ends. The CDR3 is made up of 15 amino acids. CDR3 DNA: TGTGCCAGCAGCTTAGTTTTGGAGACAGGTGGGGTAAGGACCTTC. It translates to CASSLVLETGGVRTF.

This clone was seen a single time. In DNA form, the CDR3 reads TGTGCCAGCAGTCTCACAGGGGGCACTAATGAAAAACTGTTTTTT. It encodes CASSLTGGTNEKLFF. The chain has TRBV6-5 and TRBJ1-4; 9 bases align to TRBD1. The CDR3 sequence is 15 residues long. Germline lookup yields CDR1 MNHEY and CDR2 SVGAGI. After removal of 5 bases from V and 2 bases from J, the junction contained 3 bases not matched to a gene.

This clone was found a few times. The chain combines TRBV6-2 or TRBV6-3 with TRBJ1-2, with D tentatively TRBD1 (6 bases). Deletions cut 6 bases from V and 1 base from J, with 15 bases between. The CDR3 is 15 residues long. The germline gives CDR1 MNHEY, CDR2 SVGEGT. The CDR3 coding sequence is TGTGCCAGCAGCCCCGTGGGGGGGCTTAACTATGGCTACACCTTC. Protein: CASSPVGGLNYGYTF.

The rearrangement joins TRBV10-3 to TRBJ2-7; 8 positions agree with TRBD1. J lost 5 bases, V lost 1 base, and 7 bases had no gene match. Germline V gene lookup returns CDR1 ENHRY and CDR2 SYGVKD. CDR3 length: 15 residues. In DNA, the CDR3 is TGTGCCATCAGTGAGTTTCAGGGGGCAGAGGACGAGCAGTACTTC. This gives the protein CAISEFQGAEDEQYF.

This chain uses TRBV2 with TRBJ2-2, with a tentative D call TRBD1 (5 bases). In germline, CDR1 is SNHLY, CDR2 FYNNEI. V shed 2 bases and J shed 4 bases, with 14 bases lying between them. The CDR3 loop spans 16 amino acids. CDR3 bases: TGTGCCAGCAGTGAAATGTGGGGAAGGGGCACCGGGGAGCTGTTTTTT. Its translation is CASSEMWGRGTGELFF.

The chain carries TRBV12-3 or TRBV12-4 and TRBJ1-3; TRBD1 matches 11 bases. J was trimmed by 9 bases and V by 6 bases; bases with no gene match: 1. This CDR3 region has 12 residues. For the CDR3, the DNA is TGTGCCAGCAGGGGACAGGGGGTCACCATATATTTT. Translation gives CASRGQGVTIYF.

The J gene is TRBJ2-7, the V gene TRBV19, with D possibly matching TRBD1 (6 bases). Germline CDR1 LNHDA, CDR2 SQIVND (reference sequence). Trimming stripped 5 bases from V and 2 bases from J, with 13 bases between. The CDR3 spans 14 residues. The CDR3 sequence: CASSQTGRTYEQYF. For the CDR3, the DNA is TGTGCCAGTAGTCAGACAGGTCGGACCTACGAGCAGTACTTC.

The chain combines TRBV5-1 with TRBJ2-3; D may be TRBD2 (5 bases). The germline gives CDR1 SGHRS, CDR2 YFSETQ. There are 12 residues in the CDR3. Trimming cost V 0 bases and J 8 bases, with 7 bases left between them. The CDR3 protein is CASSLEAGTQYF. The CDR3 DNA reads TGCGCCAGCAGCTTGGAGGCGGGTACGCAGTATTTT.

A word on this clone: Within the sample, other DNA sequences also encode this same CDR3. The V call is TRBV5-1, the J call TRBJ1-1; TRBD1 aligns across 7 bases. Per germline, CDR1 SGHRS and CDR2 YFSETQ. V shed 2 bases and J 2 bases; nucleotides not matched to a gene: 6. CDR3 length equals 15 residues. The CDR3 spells CASSFSGTDNTEAFF. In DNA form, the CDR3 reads TGCGCCAGCAGCTTCTCGGGGACAGACAACACTGAAGCTTTCTTT.

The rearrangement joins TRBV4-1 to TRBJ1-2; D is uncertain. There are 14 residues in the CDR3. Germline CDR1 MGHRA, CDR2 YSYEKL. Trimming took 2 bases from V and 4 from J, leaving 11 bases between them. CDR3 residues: CASSQRTTGYGYTF. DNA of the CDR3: TGCGCCAGCAGCCAACGTACCACGGGCTATGGCTACACCTTC.

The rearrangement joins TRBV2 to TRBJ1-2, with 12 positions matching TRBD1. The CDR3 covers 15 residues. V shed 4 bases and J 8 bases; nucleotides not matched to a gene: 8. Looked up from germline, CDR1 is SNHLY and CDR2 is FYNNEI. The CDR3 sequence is CASSGVGQGAGGYTF. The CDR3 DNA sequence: TGTGCCAGCAGTGGAGTGGGACAGGGGGCGGGCGGCTACACCTTC.

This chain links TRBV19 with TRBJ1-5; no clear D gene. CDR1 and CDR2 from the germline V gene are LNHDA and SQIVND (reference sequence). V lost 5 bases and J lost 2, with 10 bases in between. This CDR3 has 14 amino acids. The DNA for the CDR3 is TGTGCCAGTAGTCCAGATGGGCGCAATCAGCCCCAGCATTTT. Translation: CASSPDGRNQPQHF.

The CDR3: CAISDLGLAYNEQFF. In nucleotides, the CDR3 is TGTGCCATCAGTGATTTGGGACTAGCATACAATGAGCAGTTCTTC. J is TRBJ2-1 and V is TRBV10-3; 9 bases are shared with TRBD2. The ends lost 3 bases at V and 4 bases at J; junction bases unmatched: 4. This CDR3 region has 15 residues. Germline CDR1 and CDR2: ENHRY and SYGVKD.

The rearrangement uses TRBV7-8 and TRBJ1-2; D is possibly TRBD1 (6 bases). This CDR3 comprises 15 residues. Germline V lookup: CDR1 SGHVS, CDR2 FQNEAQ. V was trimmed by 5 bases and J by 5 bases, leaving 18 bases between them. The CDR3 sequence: CASSHPGGLLYGYTF. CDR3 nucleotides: TGTGCCAGCAGCCACCCGGGGGGGCTTCTATATGGCTACACCTTC.